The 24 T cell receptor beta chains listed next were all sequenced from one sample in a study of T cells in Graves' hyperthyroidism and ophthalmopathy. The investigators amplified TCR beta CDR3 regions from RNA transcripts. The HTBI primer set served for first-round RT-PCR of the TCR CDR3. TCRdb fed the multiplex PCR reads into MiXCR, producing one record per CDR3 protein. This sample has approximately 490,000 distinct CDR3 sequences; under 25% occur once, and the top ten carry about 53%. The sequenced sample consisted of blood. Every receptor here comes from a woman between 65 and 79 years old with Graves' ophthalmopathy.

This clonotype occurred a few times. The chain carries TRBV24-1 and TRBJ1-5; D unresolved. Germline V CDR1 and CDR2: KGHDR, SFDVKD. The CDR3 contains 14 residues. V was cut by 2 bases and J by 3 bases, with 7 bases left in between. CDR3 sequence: CATSDSPSNQPQHF. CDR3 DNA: TGTGCCACCAGTGATTCTCCATCCAATCAGCCCCAGCATTTT.

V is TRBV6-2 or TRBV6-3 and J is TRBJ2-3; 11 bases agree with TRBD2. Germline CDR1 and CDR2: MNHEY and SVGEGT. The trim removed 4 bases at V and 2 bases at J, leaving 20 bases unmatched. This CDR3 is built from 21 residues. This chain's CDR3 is CASSWTDSIAGGPRDTDTQYF. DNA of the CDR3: TGTGCCAGCAGTTGGACCGACTCGATAGCGGGAGGGCCGCGGGACACAGATACGCAGTATTTT.

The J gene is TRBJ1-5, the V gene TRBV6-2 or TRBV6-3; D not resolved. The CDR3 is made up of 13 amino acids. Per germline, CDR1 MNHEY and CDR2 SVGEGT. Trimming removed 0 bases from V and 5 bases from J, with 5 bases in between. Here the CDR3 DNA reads TGTGCCAGCAGTTACTCTCTTGATCAGCCCCAGCATTTT. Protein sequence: CASSYSLDQPQHF.

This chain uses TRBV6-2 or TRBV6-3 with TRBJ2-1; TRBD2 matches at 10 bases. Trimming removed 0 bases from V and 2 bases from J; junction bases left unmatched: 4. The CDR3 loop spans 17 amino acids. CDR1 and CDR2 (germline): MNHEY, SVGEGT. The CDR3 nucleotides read TGTGCCAGCAGTTACTCGCCTAGCGGGAGAACCTACAATGAGCAGTTCTTC. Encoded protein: CASSYSPSGRTYNEQFF.

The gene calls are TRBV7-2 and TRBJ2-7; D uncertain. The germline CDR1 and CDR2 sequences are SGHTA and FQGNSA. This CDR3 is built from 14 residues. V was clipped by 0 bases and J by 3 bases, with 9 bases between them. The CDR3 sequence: CASSLAALLYEQYF. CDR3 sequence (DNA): TGTGCCAGCAGCTTAGCGGCATTACTCTACGAGCAGTACTTC.

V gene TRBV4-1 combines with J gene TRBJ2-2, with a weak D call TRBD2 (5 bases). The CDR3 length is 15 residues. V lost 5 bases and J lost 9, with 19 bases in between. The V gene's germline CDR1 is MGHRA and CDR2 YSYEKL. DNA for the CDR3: TGCGCCAGCAGCTTCGCGGGCGCTCTCGATAGGGAGCTGTTTTTT. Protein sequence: CASSFAGALDRELFF.

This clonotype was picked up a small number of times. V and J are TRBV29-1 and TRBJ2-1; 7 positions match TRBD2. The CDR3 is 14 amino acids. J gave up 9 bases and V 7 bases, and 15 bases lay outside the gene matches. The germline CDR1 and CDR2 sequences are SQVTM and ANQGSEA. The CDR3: CSASGRLAAGEQFF. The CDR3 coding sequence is TGCAGCGCCTCTGGTCGGCTAGCGGCAGGTGAGCAGTTCTTC.

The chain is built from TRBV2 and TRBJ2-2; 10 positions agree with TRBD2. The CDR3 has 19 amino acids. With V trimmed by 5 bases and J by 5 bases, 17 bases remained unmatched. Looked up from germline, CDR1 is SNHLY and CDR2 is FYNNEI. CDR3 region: CASSSLGLARGMGTGELFF. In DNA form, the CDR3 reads TGTGCCAGCAGTTCCCTGGGACTAGCGAGAGGAATGGGGACCGGGGAGCTGTTTTTT.

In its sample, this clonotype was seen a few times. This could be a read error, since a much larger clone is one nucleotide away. Here the CDR3 reads CASSATGDTEAFF. DNA for the CDR3: TGTGCCAGCAGCGCCACAGGGGACACTGAAGCTTTCTTT. The rearrangement uses TRBV7-9 and TRBJ1-1; TRBD1 aligns across 7 bases. CDR1 and CDR2 (germline): SEHNR, FQNEAQ (reference sequence). The CDR3 is 13 amino acids. With V trimmed by 5 bases and J by 3 bases, 3 bases remained unmatched. The variable domain in full, completed from reference TRBV7-9 and TRBJ1-1, reads DTGVSQNPRHKITKRGQNVTFRCDPISEHNRLYWYRQTLGQGPEFLTYFQNEAQLEKSRLLSDRFSAERPKGSFSTLEIQRTEQGDSAMYLCASSATGDTEAFFGQGTRLTVV.

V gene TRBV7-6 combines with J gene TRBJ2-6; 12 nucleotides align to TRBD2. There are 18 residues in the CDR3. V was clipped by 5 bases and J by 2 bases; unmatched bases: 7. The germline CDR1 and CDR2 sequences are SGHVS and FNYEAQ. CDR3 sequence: CASSEKTSGRPGANVLTF. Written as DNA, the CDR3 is TGTGCCAGCAGCGAAAAGACTAGCGGGAGACCTGGGGCCAACGTCCTGACTTTC.

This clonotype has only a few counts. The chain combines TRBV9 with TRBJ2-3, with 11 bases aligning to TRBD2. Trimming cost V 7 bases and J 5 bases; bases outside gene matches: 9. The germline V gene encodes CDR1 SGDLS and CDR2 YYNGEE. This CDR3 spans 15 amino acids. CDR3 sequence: CASQISGRAGDTQYF. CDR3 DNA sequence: TGTGCCAGCCAGATTAGCGGGAGGGCCGGAGATACGCAGTATTTT.

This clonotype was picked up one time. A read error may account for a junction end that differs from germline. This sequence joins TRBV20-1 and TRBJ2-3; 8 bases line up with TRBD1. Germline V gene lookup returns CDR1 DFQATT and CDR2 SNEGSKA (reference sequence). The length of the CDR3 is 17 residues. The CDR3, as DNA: TGCAGTGCTAGAGAATTAGGGGACAGGTCGTTCACAGATACGCGGTATTTT. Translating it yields CSARELGDRSFTDTRYF.

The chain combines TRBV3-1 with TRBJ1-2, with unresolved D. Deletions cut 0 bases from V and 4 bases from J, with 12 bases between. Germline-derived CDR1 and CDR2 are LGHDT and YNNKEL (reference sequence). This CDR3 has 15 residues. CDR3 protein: CASSQEWWSRYGYTF. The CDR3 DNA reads TGTGCCAGCAGCCAAGAGTGGTGGTCTCGCTATGGCTACACCTTC.

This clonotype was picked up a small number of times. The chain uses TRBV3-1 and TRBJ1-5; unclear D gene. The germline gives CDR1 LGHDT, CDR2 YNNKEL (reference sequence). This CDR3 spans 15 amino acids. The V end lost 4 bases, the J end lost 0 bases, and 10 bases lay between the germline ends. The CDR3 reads CASSPELYSNQPQHF. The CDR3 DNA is TGTGCCAGCAGCCCGGAGTTGTATAGCAATCAGCCCCAGCATTTT.

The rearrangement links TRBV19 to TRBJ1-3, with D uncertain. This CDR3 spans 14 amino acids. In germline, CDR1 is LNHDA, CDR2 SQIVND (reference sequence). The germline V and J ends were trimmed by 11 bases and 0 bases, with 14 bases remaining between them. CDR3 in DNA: TGTGCCTCCCAGACCGGGGTCTCTGGAAACACCATATATTTT. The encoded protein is CASQTGVSGNTIYF.

CDR3 loop: CSARARTEQTGSGNTIYF. Written as DNA, the CDR3 is TGCAGTGCTAGAGCAAGGACAGAGCAAACCGGTTCTGGAAACACCATATATTTT. The gene calls are TRBV20-1 and TRBJ1-3; D perhaps matches TRBD1 (6 bases). The germline V and J ends were trimmed by 1 base and 1 base, with 20 bases remaining between them. The CDR3 sequence is 18 residues long. Germline V gene sequence: CDR1 DFQATT, CDR2 SNEGSKA (reference sequence).

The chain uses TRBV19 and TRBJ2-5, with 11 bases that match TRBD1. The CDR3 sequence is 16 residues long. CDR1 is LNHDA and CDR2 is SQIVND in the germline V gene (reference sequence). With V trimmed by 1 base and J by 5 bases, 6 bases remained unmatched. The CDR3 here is CASSIAGQGALETQYF. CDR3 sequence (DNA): TGTGCCAGTAGTATAGCCGGACAGGGGGCATTGGAGACCCAGTACTTC.

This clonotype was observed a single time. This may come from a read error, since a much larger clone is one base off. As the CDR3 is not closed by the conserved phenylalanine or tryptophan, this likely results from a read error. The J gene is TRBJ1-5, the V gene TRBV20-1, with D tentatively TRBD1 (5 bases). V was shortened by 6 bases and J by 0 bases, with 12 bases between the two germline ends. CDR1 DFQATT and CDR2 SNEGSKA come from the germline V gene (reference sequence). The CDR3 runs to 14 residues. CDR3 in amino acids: CSAAAGDSNQPQHL. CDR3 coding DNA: TGCAGTGCGGCAGCGGGGGATAGCAATCAGCCCCAGCATCTT.

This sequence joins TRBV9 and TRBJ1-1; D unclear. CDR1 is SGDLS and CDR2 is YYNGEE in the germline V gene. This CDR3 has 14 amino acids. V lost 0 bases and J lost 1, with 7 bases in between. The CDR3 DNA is TGTGCCAGCAGCGTAGCTCCCCGGAACACTGAAGCTTTCTTT. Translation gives CASSVAPRNTEAFF.

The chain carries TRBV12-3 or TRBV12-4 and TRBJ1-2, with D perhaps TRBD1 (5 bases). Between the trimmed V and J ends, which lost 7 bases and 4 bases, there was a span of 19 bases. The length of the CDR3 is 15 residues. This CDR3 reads CASKPLHGALYGYTF. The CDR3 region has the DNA TGTGCCAGCAAACCTCTCCACGGGGCCCTCTATGGCTACACCTTC.

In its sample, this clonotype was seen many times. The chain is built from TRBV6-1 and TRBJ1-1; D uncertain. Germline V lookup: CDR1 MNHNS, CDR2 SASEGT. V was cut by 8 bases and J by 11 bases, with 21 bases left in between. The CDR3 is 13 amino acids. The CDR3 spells CASGRTGGGDAFF. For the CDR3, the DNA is TGTGCCAGCGGACGAACGGGCGGCGGGGATGCTTTCTTT.

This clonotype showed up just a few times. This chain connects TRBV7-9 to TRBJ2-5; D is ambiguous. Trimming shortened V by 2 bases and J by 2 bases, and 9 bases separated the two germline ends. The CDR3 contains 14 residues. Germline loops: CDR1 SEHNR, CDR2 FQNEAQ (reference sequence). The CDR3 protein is CASSLTLGQETQYF. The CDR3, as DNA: TGTGCCAGCAGCTTAACTCTGGGGCAAGAGACCCAGTACTTC.

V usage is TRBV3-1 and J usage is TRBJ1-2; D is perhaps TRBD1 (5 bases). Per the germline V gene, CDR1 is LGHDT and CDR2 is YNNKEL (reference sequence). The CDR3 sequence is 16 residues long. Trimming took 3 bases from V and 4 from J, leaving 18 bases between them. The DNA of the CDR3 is TGTGCCAGCAGCCAGGGCTTTGGAGGGACGATCTATGGCTACACCTTC. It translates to CASSQGFGGTIYGYTF.

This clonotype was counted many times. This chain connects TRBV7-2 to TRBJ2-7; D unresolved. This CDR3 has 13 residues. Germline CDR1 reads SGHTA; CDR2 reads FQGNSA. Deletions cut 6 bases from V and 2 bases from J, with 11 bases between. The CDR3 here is CASSRTSPYEQYF. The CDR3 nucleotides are TGTGCCAGCAGTCGCACTTCCCCCTACGAGCAGTACTTC.